The T cell receptor (beta chain) described here comes from a study of neurological immune-mediated disorders (dated by TCRdb to about 2019). Context from the whole study: The study compared peripheral blood TCR-beta repertoires of HTLV-I-associated myelopathy (HAM/TSP) patients, multiple sclerosis patients and healthy controls using UMI-based sequencing. The cohort comprised around 70 subjects: approximately 15 HAM/TSP patients, 35 or so multiple sclerosis patients and around 20 healthy controls. The approximately 100 TCR-beta libraries included longitudinal samples, technical triplicates and paired sorted CD4+ and CD8+ T-cell subsets alongside PBMC samples. Longitudinal HAM/TSP and healthy donors had 3 time-points each (about 3-40 month intervals).

What this sample's time point label stands for: longitudinal time-point 3. Unsorted PBMC libraries were generated from 2 million PBMCs stored in RNAlater at -80 °C until RNA extraction. PBMCs were separated from peripheral blood using Ficoll-Hypaque density gradient centrifugation and then cryopreserved in liquid nitrogen. Ends trimmed: V by 2 bases, J by 3 bases; bases unmatched to a gene: 8. Via the germline V gene, CDR1 is SGHRS and CDR2 YFSETQ. The CDR3 numbers 16 residues from cysteine through phenylalanine. Kept here is only the CDR3 DNA, which spans 48 bases and is read in frame from base 1. cDNA synthesis used template-switch 5'RACE with a primer carrying a 10-nucleotide random unique molecular identifier tagging each TCR transcript. Each sequencing run produced over 160 million TCR-beta sequences covering 15-18 subjects. The RNeasy kit was used to extract total RNA. TCR-beta VDJ regions were amplified with primers for the TCR constant region and the 5'RACE anchor, using the KAPA Real-time Library Amplification kit. A first PCR added sample indexes and Illumina adaptors, after which a second PCR increased the library yield. After purification with Ampure beads, the TCR product of roughly 650 bp was size-selected on a 2% E-gel SizeSelection system. Before pooling, library quality was checked on a Bioanalyzer, concentration was measured with Qubit, and libraries were quantified with the Kapa Library Quantification kit. An Illumina HiSeq 2500 was used to sequence the libraries paired-end at 2 x 150 bp. To increase sequence diversity, about 23-30% phiX was spiked into each library pool. The source study handled its data this way. Quality-filtered reads were processed with the UMI-based MiGEC pipeline, which removed over 90% of raw TCR sequences during error correction. IMGT germline references were used for aligning VDJ genes, and each clonotype was defined as a unique CDR3 amino acid sequence together with its V-J genes. VDJtools evaluated clonal expansion, Shannon diversity and CDR3 relatedness (CalcPairwiseDistances, ClusterSamples); CLCbio workbench built phylogenetic trees. Expanded clones were defined as having at least 8 unique UMIs, based on coefficient-of-variation modelling across technical triplicates. TCRdb took the public reads, trimmed them with fastp at Q25, ran MiXCR for clone calling and kept in-frame beta chains. Here each entry gathers all rows of one CDR3 protein and keeps the most common genes and DNA. The V and J calls come from TCRdb's annotation, not from the publication. The sample has 85,000 to 110,000 distinct CDR3 sequences on record, 10% to 14% of them singletons. The ten biggest clones cover approximately 3.4% of the sample.

Remarks on this clonotype: This receptor's antigen is unknown. No per-base quality is available; no much larger clone lies one base away.

Overall results and qualifications from the work: TCR clonal expansion was highest in HAM/TSP patients and lowest in MS patients, with MS patients falling below even healthy controls. Across subjects, expanded clones never shared an identical CDR3 amino acid sequence, which suggests that the TCR-beta repertoires in every group were private.

Rearrangement joined TRBV5-1 to TRBJ2-3; TRBD2 matches 8 bases in the middle. Sequenced sample: PBMCs. The sequence came from a female donor with HTLV-1-associated myelopathy (HAM/TSP). The DNA is as follows: TGCGCCAGCAGCTTTCTAAGCGGGGGAGTGACAGATACGCAGTATTTT. It codes for CASSFLSGGVTDTQYF.